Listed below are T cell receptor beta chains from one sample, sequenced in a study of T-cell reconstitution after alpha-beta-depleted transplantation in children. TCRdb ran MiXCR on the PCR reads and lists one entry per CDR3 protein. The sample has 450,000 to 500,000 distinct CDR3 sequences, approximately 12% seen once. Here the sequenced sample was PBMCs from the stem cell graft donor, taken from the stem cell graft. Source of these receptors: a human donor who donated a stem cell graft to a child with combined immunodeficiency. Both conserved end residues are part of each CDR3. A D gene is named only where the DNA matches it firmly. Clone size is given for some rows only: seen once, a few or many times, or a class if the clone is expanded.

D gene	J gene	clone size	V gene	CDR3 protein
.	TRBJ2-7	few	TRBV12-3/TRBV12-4	CASRDRSLSYEQYF
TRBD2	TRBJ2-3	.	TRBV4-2	CASRPSGRGHTDTQYF
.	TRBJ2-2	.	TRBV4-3	CASSQDSPPLGELFF
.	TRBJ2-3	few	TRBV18	CASSPSVQGSDTQYF
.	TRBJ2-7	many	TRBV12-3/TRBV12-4	CASSLARGIYEQYF
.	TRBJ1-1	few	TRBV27	CASSLTQGGTEAFF
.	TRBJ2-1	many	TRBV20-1	CSASAGEQFF
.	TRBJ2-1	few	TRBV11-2	CASSLVFVNEQFF
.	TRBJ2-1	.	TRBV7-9	CASSPQYSSSYNEQFF
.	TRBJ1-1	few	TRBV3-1	CASSPAPGEAFF
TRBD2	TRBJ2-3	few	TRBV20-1	CSARGPTRLAGDTQYF
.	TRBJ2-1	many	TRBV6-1	CASSKRLQGYNEQFF
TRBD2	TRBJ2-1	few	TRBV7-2	CASRGLAGGWYNEQFF
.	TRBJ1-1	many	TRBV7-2	CASSLAQLGRANTEAFF
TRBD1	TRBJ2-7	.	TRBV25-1	CASSGAGTGSSYEQYF
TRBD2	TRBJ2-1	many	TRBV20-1	CSARGTSGKVNEQFF
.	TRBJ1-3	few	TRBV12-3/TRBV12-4	CASSLHPTSSGNTIYF
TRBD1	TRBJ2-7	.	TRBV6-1	CASSRRPGTGNEQYF
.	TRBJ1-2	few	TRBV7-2	CASSLALSGPSTFYGYTF
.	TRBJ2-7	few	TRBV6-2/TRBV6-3	CASSYWGEGSEQYF
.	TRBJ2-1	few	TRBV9	CASSVSGLRSYNEQFF
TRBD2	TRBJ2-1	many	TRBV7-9	CASSLASFLSGSNEQFF
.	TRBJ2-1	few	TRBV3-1	CASSQHWGASSYNEQFF
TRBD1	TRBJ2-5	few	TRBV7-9	CASSQLRGREETQYF
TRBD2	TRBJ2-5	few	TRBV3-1	CASSQDILADQETQYF
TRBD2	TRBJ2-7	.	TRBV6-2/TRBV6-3	CASSWRTSGSNEQYF
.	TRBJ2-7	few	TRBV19	CASSIRGNYEQYF
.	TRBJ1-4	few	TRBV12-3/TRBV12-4	CASSLDLAPRKLFF
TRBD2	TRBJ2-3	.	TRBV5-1	CASRRLAGGHSTDTQYF
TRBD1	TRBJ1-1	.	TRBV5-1	CASSRDRGSDTEAFF
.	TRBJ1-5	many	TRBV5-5	CASSLSRGYQPQHF
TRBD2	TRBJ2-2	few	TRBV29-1	CSSQVAGGPGELFF
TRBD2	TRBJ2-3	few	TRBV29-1	CSGTSGESTDTQYF
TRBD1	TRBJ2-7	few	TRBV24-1	CATSDGTGAPYEQYF
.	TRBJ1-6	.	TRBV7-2	CASSLETGLTLHF
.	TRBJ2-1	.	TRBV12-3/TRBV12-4	CASRVQGYNEQFF
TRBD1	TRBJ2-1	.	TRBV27	CASSARQGQDEQFF
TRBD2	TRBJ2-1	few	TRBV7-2	CASSLAPGLAGGANYNEQFF
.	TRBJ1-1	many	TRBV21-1	CASSKLIQQLNTEAFF